The next 20 T cell receptor beta chains were all read from a single sample in a study of OX40 agonist ivuxolimab in advanced cancers. Sequencing was performed with immunoSEQ multiplex PCR; in TCRdb, only in-frame clones are kept and a portion is missing. The profile covers around 74,000 clones, with roughly 92% appearing a single time and approximately 9.9% taken by the ten largest. The input for sequencing was CD4+ or CD8+ T cells sorted from blood, taken in a trial of the OX40 agonist ivuxolimab. All receptors come from an adult with an advanced solid tumor such as melanoma, head and neck, liver or kidney cancer.

The genes are TRBV9 and TRBJ2-2; D uncertain. The CDR3 is 12 residues long. V was clipped by 4 bases and J by 3 bases, with 4 bases between them. Germline V gene lookup returns CDR1 SGDLS and CDR2 YYNGEE. CDR3 residues: CASSPYTGELFF. CDR3 sequence (DNA): TGTGCCAGCAGCCCCTACACCGGGGAGCTGTTTTTT. The full variable domain, completed using reference TRBV9 and TRBJ2-2, is DSGVTQTPKHLITATGQRVTLRCSPRSGDLSVYWYQQSLDQGLQFLIQYYNGEERAKGNILERFSAQQFPDLHSELNLSSLELGDSALYFCASSPYTGELFFGEGSRLTVL.

The V gene is TRBV7-6, the J gene TRBJ1-6; unclear D gene. The CDR3 runs 16 residues. The germline V and J ends were trimmed by 5 bases and 10 bases, with 21 bases remaining between them. Germline V gives CDR1 SGHVS, CDR2 FNYEAQ. CDR3 amino acids: CASSPIRSDLGSPLHF. In nucleotides, the CDR3 is TGTGCCAGCAGCCCAATCCGCTCGGACTTGGGCTCACCCCTCCACTTT.

V usage is TRBV27 and J usage is TRBJ2-1; TRBD1 agrees at 9 bases. The germline V gene encodes CDR1 MNHEY and CDR2 SMNVEV (reference sequence). This CDR3 is 17 amino acids long. V lost 5 bases and J lost 3; bases outside the gene matches: 11. This chain's CDR3 is CASSLIPTTGGYNEQFF. The CDR3 nucleotides are TGTGCCAGCAGTCTCATCCCTACGACAGGGGGCTACAATGAGCAGTTCTTC.

The rearrangement links TRBV5-4 to TRBJ2-3; tentatively, D is TRBD2 (5 bases). V shed 2 bases and J shed 6 bases, with 16 bases lying between them. Per germline, CDR1 SGHNT and CDR2 YYREEE (reference sequence). There are 15 residues in the CDR3. The CDR3 bases are TGTGCCAGCAGCTTTCGAGGAGGCACCACGGATACGCAGTATTTT. Translated, it gives CASSFRGGTTDTQYF. Complete variable domain (other parts from reference TRBV5-4 and TRBJ2-3): ETGVTQSPTHLIKTRGQQVTLRCSSQSGHNTVSWYQQALGQGPQFIFQYYREEENGRGNFPPRFSGLQFPNYSSELNVNALELDDSALYLCASSFRGGTTDTQYFGPGTRLTVL.

This chain joins TRBV11-2 and TRBJ1-1, with a weak D call TRBD1 (5 bases). Germline V gene sequence: CDR1 SGHAT, CDR2 FQNNGV. Trimming took 1 base from V and 5 from J, leaving 14 bases between them. The CDR3 is 15 amino acids. The CDR3 loop reads CASSLGPGPGTEAFF. In nucleotides, the CDR3 is TGTGCCAGCAGCTTAGGACCGGGGCCGGGAACTGAAGCTTTCTTT.

The rearrangement uses TRBV7-6 and TRBJ2-1, with D perhaps TRBD1 (7 bases). Between the trimmed V and J ends, which lost 5 bases and 10 bases, there was a span of 15 bases. Germline-derived CDR1 and CDR2 are SGHVS and FNYEAQ. This CDR3 region has 13 residues. For the CDR3, the DNA is TGTGCCAGCAGCCCCGACGGGGGACAGGAGCAGTTCTTC. Its translation is CASSPDGGQEQFF.

The chain's CDR3 is CASSKEGTSGGSSSYEQYF. As DNA, the CDR3 is TGTGCCAGCAGCAAAGAAGGGACTAGCGGGGGGTCGAGCTCCTACGAGCAGTACTTC. J is TRBJ2-7 and V is TRBV21-1; TRBD2 reflects the table's D call only, with no check against the DNA. TRBV21-1 has pseudogene status. The CDR3 runs to 19 residues.

The V gene is TRBV5-5, the J gene TRBJ2-3, with D maybe TRBD2 (5 bases). This CDR3 spans 14 amino acids. Germline-derived CDR1 and CDR2 are SGHKS and YYEKEE (reference sequence). Trimming stripped 4 bases from V and 1 base from J, with 10 bases between. In DNA, the CDR3 is TGTGCCAGCAGCCGGTGGGGAGGCACAGATACGCAGTATTTT. It is translated as CASSRWGGTDTQYF. The whole variable domain, filled in from reference TRBV5-5 and TRBJ2-3, reads DAGVTQSPTHLIKTRGQQVTLRCSPISGHKSVSWYQQVLGQGPQFIFQYYEKEERGRGNFPDRFSARQFPNYSSELNVNALLLGDSALYLCASSRWGGTDTQYFGPGTRLTVL.

The V gene is TRBV9, the J gene TRBJ2-7, with TRBD1 matching over 10 bases. Germline CDR1 and CDR2: SGDLS and YYNGEE. The V and J ends lost 1 base and 5 bases, in that order; junction bases with no gene match: 6. CDR3 length: 15 residues. The CDR3: CASSVQGTGVHEQYF. CDR3 bases: TGTGCCAGCAGCGTACAGGGGACAGGGGTCCACGAGCAGTACTTC.

This clone was seen only once. The rearrangement links TRBV18 to TRBJ2-1; 10 nucleotides agree with TRBD2. Germline CDR1 is KGHSH and CDR2 is LQKENI. The CDR3 is made up of 16 amino acids. J gave up 4 bases and V 3 bases, and 6 bases lay outside the gene matches. CDR3 coding DNA: TGTGCCAGCTCACCCGGGACTAGCGTTTGGTACAATGAGCAGTTCTTC. Translation: CASSPGTSVWYNEQFF.

This chain connects TRBV7-2 to TRBJ2-3, with 12 bases aligning to TRBD2. CDR3 size: 17 residues. Germline CDR1 SGHTA, CDR2 FQGNSA. Unmatched junction bases numbered 10, after V lost 4 bases and J lost 5 bases. The CDR3 here is CASSWWALAGGQDTQYF. The CDR3 nucleotides read TGTGCCAGCAGCTGGTGGGCCCTAGCGGGGGGGCAAGATACGCAGTATTTT.

The chain joins TRBV7-9 to TRBJ1-4, with no clear D. This CDR3 contains 16 residues. From germline, CDR1 is SEHNR and CDR2 FQNEAQ (reference sequence). Deletions cut 6 bases from V and 6 bases from J, with 20 bases between. DNA of the CDR3: TGTGCCAGCAGTCAAACCCAGGAGTCTCTCCATGAAAAACTGTTTTTT. Protein product: CASSQTQESLHEKLFF.

This chain connects TRBV5-4 to TRBJ1-1, with D perhaps TRBD1 (5 bases). The germline gives CDR1 SGHNT, CDR2 YYREEE (reference sequence). This CDR3 has 12 residues. Trimming left V 5 bases short and J 4 bases short, with 9 bases between. The CDR3 bases are TGTGCCAGCAGTGGGGGGGGCACTGAAGCTTTCTTT. Translating it yields CASSGGGTEAFF.

This rearrangement joins TRBV14 to TRBJ2-1, with TRBD1 matching over 8 bases. Germline-derived CDR1 and CDR2 are SGHDN and FVKESK. V lost 8 bases, J lost 0 bases, and 0 bases stayed unmatched. CDR3 length equals 13 residues. The CDR3 DNA reads TGTGCCAGCGGGACAGGCTCCTACAATGAGCAGTTCTTC. Translating gives CASGTGSYNEQFF.

V is TRBV11-2 and J is TRBJ1-4, with D unclear. This CDR3 has 16 amino acids. Between the trimmed V and J ends, which lost 5 bases and 0 bases, there was a span of 13 bases. Germline assignment: CDR1 SGHAT and CDR2 FQNNGV. CDR3 residues: CASSRVVGSTNEKLFF. The CDR3 nucleotides are TGTGCCAGCAGCCGGGTAGTGGGGTCAACTAATGAAAAACTGTTTTTT.

V usage is TRBV5-1 and J usage is TRBJ1-1; D remains ambiguous. The CDR3 contains 13 residues. In germline, CDR1 is SGHRS, CDR2 YFSETQ. V was clipped by 8 bases and J by 0 bases, with 11 bases between them. CDR3 in amino acids: CASGGAMNTEAFF. The CDR3 DNA reads TGCGCCAGTGGCGGAGCTATGAACACTGAAGCTTTCTTT.

The chain carries TRBV27 and TRBJ2-4; 14 bases map to TRBD2. The CDR3 is 17 residues long. Germline trimming cut 6 bases from V and 8 bases from J; bases unmatched to any gene: 12. Germline CDR1 and CDR2: MNHEY and SMNVEV (reference sequence). The CDR3 DNA reads TGTGCCAGCAGCAAAGGGACTAGCGGGGGTCCTGGGGACATTCAGTACTTC. As protein: CASSKGTSGGPGDIQYF.

V usage is TRBV15 and J usage is TRBJ2-7, with D tentatively TRBD1 or TRBD2 (7 bases each). The V gene lost 1 base and the J gene lost 2 bases, with 15 bases spanning the gap. In germline, CDR1 is LNHNV, CDR2 YYDKDF (reference sequence). The CDR3 totals 16 residues. CDR3 residues: CATSRASGTVAYEQYF. CDR3 nucleotide sequence: TGTGCCACCAGCAGAGCGAGCGGGACAGTAGCCTACGAGCAGTACTTC. The full variable domain, in which reference TRBV15 and TRBJ2-7 provide the parts outside the CDR3, is DAMVIQNPRYQVTQFGKPVTLSCSQTLNHNVMYWYQQKSSQAPKLLFHYYDKDFNNEADTPDNFQSRRPNTSFCFLDIRSPGLGDTAMYLCATSRASGTVAYEQYFGPGTRLTVT.

This chain joins TRBV5-4 and TRBJ2-5, with D possibly TRBD1 on 5 matching bases. From germline, CDR1 is SGHNT and CDR2 YYREEE (reference sequence). The V end lost 4 bases, the J end lost 2 bases, and 15 bases lay between the germline ends. The CDR3 totals 15 residues. The CDR3 coding sequence is TGTGCCAGCAGCGGAGAACAGGAACCTCAAGAGACCCAGTACTTC. Residues: CASSGEQEPQETQYF.

The chain has TRBV5-6 and TRBJ1-2; D is perhaps TRBD1 (5 bases). CDR3 length: 16 amino acids. V was cut by 0 bases and J by 0 bases, with 12 bases left in between. Looked up from germline, CDR1 is SGHDT and CDR2 is YYEEEE. CDR3 coding DNA: TGTGCCAGCAGCTTGGCCGAAGGGACTGCTAACTATGGCTACACCTTC. It yields the protein CASSLAEGTANYGYTF.